This TCR beta chain was sequenced for a study of T cells in Graves' hyperthyroidism and ophthalmopathy. Graves' hyperthyroidism without ophthalmopathy progression within 18 months was termed stable. Exclusion of patients followed from uncontrolled infection, other autoimmune disease, pregnancy or lactation. The trim removed 6 bases at V and 7 bases at J, leaving 13 bases unmatched. The CDR3 is made up of 16 amino acids. RNA transcripts gave rise to amplified TCR beta CDR3 regions. Primed by the HTBI set, a first-round RT-PCR was run on the TCR CDR3. TCRdb recomputed calls from the multiplex PCR reads with MiXCR, one row per CDR3 protein. This table holds 75,000 to 100,000 distinct CDR3 sequences, under 65% found once. This clonotype was recorded a few times.

The sequencing input was blood. This sequence originates from a woman between 35 and 50 years old with Graves' hyperthyroidism. The chain employs TRBV12-3 or TRBV12-4 and TRBJ2-5; TRBD2 matches at 11 bases. CDR3 sequence: CASRLGQGLAARTQYF. In DNA form, the CDR3 reads TGTGCCAGCAGACTGGGACAGGGACTAGCGGCAAGGACCCAGTACTTC.